Below are 18 T cell receptor beta chains sequenced from a single sample in a study of blood T cells in healthy people across ages. A second PCR of roughly 7 to 11 cycles used a sample-barcoded 5' primer and a J-beta primer mix. From the 5' RACE reads, TCRdb called clonotypes with MiXCR, one entry per CDR3 protein. This sample has 750,000 to 1,000,000 distinct CDR3 sequences, with about 27% found just once. These sequences were also reported in another study, on T cells of mothers and their children.

The sequencing input was blood. These receptors all come from a woman aged 40 to 50 in good health.

The J gene is TRBJ1-4, the V gene TRBV5-1; D call uncertain. This CDR3 is 18 amino acids long. Trimming left V 1 base short and J 0 bases short, with 16 bases between. Germline CDR1 reads SGHRS; CDR2 reads YFSETQ. As DNA, the CDR3 is TGCGCCAGCAGCTTGTTACCCCTAATGTCTCCAACTAATGAAAAACTGTTTTTT. Residues: CASSLLPLMSPTNEKLFF.

Regarding this clonotype: Mismatch with germline at one junction end may stem from a read error. This chain joins TRBV7-3 and TRBJ2-1, with TRBD2 matching 9 bases. The CDR3 is 15 amino acids. Germline values: CDR1 SGHTA, CDR2 FQGTGA. The CDR3 bases are TGTGCCAGTAGCTTAGGGCTCCTAGCGGGGAATGAGCAGTTCTTC. Its translation is CASSLGLLAGNEQFF.

The J gene is TRBJ1-3, the V gene TRBV20-1; weak D call: TRBD1 (5 bases). V shed 0 bases and J shed 4 bases, with 10 bases lying between them. The CDR3 length is 14 residues. Germline V gene data show CDR1 as DFQATT and CDR2 as SNEGSKA (reference sequence). The CDR3 bases are TGCAGTGCTAGAGATCTGGGGCCCGGAAACACCATATATTTT. Translated: CSARDLGPGNTIYF.

This clonotype was seen at least ten times. The gene calls are TRBV12-3 or TRBV12-4 and TRBJ2-1; D might be TRBD1 (6 bases). V was shortened by 10 bases and J by 0 bases, with 10 bases between the two germline ends. This CDR3 has 13 amino acids. In DNA, the CDR3 is TGTGCCACGGGGACAAGCTCCTACAATGAGCAGTTCTTC. Protein sequence: CATGTSSYNEQFF.

This clonotype was observed a few times. CDR3 sequence: CASSFAGAWNEQFF. CDR3 sequence (DNA): TGTGCCAGCAGCTTCGCGGGGGCATGGAATGAGCAGTTCTTC. This rearrangement joins TRBV7-2 to TRBJ2-1; perhaps TRBD2 as D (7 bases). The CDR3 contains 14 residues. Between the trimmed V and J ends, which lost 3 bases and 7 bases, there was a span of 13 bases. Germline CDR1 is SGHTA and CDR2 is FQGNSA. Variable domain in full (rest from reference TRBV7-2 and TRBJ2-1): GAGVSQSPSNKVTEKGKDVELRCDPISGHTALYWYRQSLGQGLEFLIYFQGNSAPDKSGLPSDRFSAERTGGSVSTLTIQRTQQEDSAVYLCASSFAGAWNEQFFGPGTRLTVL.

In its sample, this clonotype was seen a few times. V usage is TRBV20-1 and J usage is TRBJ2-7; 10 bases are a match to TRBD1. The V and J ends lost 6 bases and 6 bases, in that order; junction bases with no gene match: 5. This CDR3 contains 12 residues. The V gene's germline CDR1 is DFQATT and CDR2 SNEGSKA (reference sequence). As DNA, the CDR3 is TGCAGTGCCAGGACAGGGGGGGGCGAGCAGTACTTC. Translating it yields CSARTGGGEQYF.

The V gene is TRBV12-3 or TRBV12-4, the J gene TRBJ2-7; D is undetermined. This CDR3 spans 11 amino acids. V lost 5 bases and J lost 6, with 8 bases in between. The CDR3 loop reads CASSLHPEQYF. The CDR3 region has the DNA TGTGCCAGCAGTCTCCACCCCGAGCAGTACTTC.

The chain is built from TRBV20-1 and TRBJ1-5; a possible D gene is TRBD1 (5 bases). The V gene lost 6 bases and the J gene lost 2 bases, with 17 bases spanning the gap. In germline, CDR1 is DFQATT, CDR2 SNEGSKA (reference sequence). This CDR3 region has 15 residues. CDR3 nucleotides: TGCAGTGCCCACGGGACCCAACAAGGCAATCAGCCCCAGCATTTT. It is translated as CSAHGTQQGNQPQHF.

This clonotype was seen ten or more times. The rearrangement links TRBV9 to TRBJ2-5, with TRBD1 matching over 9 bases. Germline trimming cut 4 bases from V and 7 bases from J; bases unmatched to any gene: 8. This CDR3 region has 14 residues. The germline V gene has CDR1 SGDLS and CDR2 YYNGEE. The chain's CDR3 is CASSLRDREGTQYF. CDR3 in DNA: TGTGCCAGCAGCCTCCGGGACAGGGAGGGGACCCAGTACTTC.

This clonotype has ten or more counts. V usage is TRBV6-5 and J usage is TRBJ2-7; D remains ambiguous. Per germline, CDR1 MNHEY and CDR2 SVGAGI. Trimming pared 0 bases from V and 3 bases from J, leaving 12 bases between. The CDR3 totals 15 residues. The CDR3 spells CASSYSRRAFYEQYF. DNA for the CDR3: TGTGCCAGCAGTTACTCACGAAGAGCCTTCTACGAGCAGTACTTC.

This clonotype has ten or more counts. The chain couples TRBV5-1 to TRBJ2-7; 12 bases fit TRBD1. CDR3 length equals 16 residues. Trimming at V came to 0 bases and at J to 4 bases, leaving 5 bases not matched to a gene. Germline V gives CDR1 SGHRS, CDR2 YFSETQ. The CDR3 DNA sequence: TGCGCCAGCAGCTTGGGGGGGACAGGGGGCTCGTACGAGCAGTACTTC. Protein product: CASSLGGTGGSYEQYF.

This clonotype occurred many times. The rearrangement links TRBV20-1 to TRBJ2-3, with TRBD2 matching 13 bases. Germline trimming cut 6 bases from V and 5 bases from J; bases unmatched to any gene: 8. Germline V gene data show CDR1 as DFQATT and CDR2 as SNEGSKA (reference sequence). This CDR3 is 15 amino acids long. This CDR3 is CSANTGTSGEDTQYF. The CDR3 DNA follows: TGCAGTGCAAACACCGGGACTAGCGGGGAAGATACGCAGTATTTT.

The DNA for the CDR3 is TGCGCCAGCAGCCGGGGACAGTCTCACACCGGGGAGCTGTTTTTT. This sequence encodes CASSRGQSHTGELFF. The genes are TRBV5-1 and TRBJ2-2; 7 bases agree with TRBD1. Germline CDR1 reads SGHRS; CDR2 reads YFSETQ. This CDR3 is built from 15 residues. The trim removed 4 bases at V and 3 bases at J, leaving 6 bases unmatched.

The chain joins TRBV12-3 or TRBV12-4 to TRBJ2-3; TRBD1 matches 7 bases. The CDR3 extends over 15 amino acids. V dropped 4 bases and J dropped 1; count of bases not matched to a gene: 5. CDR3 DNA sequence: TGTGCCAGCAGTTCGACAGGGATGGGCACAGATACGCAGTATTTT. The encoded protein is CASSSTGMGTDTQYF.

This clonotype was counted a few times. The V gene is TRBV7-9, the J gene TRBJ1-2, with D perhaps matching TRBD1 (6 bases). V shed 0 bases and J shed 5 bases, with 16 bases lying between them. Germline CDR1 SEHNR, CDR2 FQNEAQ (reference sequence). This CDR3 is built from 16 residues. As DNA, the CDR3 is TGTGCCAGCAGCTTAGCGGAGTTACAGGGAAAGTATGGCTACACCTTC. This gives the protein CASSLAELQGKYGYTF.

The rearrangement uses TRBV7-9 and TRBJ1-2, with D possibly being TRBD1 (5 bases). The V end lost 5 bases, the J end lost 6 bases, and 19 bases lay between the germline ends. The CDR3 sequence is 15 residues long. Germline loops: CDR1 SEHNR, CDR2 FQNEAQ (reference sequence). DNA of the CDR3: TGTGCCAGCAGCCCCTCGTTTGGGGCGATGGATGGCTACACCTTC. This sequence encodes CASSPSFGAMDGYTF.

This clonotype was detected once. V usage is TRBV10-3 and J usage is TRBJ2-1; 7 bases fit TRBD2. The germline V gene has CDR1 ENHRY and CDR2 SYGVKD. V lost 1 base, J lost 8 bases, and 23 bases stayed unmatched. This CDR3 has 20 amino acids. The CDR3 spells CAISELPSGAVWMGRDEQFF. CDR3 DNA: TGTGCCATCAGTGAGTTACCTAGCGGTGCGGTTTGGATGGGACGTGATGAGCAGTTCTTC.

The chain combines TRBV20-1 with TRBJ2-7; TRBD1 or TRBD2 may be the D gene (5 bases each). The V gene's germline CDR1 is DFQATT and CDR2 SNEGSKA (reference sequence). V was clipped by 0 bases and J by 5 bases, with 11 bases between them. CDR3 length: 13 residues. The CDR3 reads CSARDPGANEQYF. The CDR3 region has the DNA TGCAGTGCTAGAGATCCCGGGGCGAACGAGCAGTACTTC.